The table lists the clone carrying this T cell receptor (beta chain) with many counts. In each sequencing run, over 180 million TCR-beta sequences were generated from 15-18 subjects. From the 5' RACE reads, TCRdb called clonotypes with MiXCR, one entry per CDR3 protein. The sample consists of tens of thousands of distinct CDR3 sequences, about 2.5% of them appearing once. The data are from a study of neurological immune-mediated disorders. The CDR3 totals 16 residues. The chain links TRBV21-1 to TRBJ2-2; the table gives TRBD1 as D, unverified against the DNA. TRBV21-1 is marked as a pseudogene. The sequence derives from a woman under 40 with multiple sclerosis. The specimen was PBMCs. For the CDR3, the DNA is TGTGCCAGCCTAGGGAAGGGGCAGGTGAACACCGGGGAGCTGTTTTTT. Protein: CASLGKGQVNTGELFF.